The 27 T cell receptor beta chains below all came from one sample that was sequenced in a study of CD8 T cells in Susac syndrome. About 0.45 to 1 ug RNA was reverse transcribed with random hexamers. TCRdb redid the calling of the immunoSEQ multiplex PCR reads with MiXCR, one entry per CDR3 protein. The data contain 330,000 or so distinct CDR3 sequences, approximately 85% of them singletons. Sequences were obtained from CD8+ T cells from PBMCs. Receptors were obtained from a human donor with multiple sclerosis.

V and J are TRBV7-9 and TRBJ1-4; D is uncertain. Germline lookup yields CDR1 SEHNR and CDR2 FQNEAQ (reference sequence). Trimming cost V 4 bases and J 3 bases, with 15 bases left between them. This CDR3 comprises 16 residues. The CDR3 here is CASSSGRRNSNEKLFF. The CDR3 nucleotides read TGTGCCAGCAGCTCAGGACGGCGGAATTCTAATGAAAAACTGTTTTTT.

V is TRBV19 and J is TRBJ1-2, with D tentatively TRBD1 (6 bases). The germline V and J ends were trimmed by 6 bases and 5 bases, with 19 bases remaining between them. CDR3 length: 15 amino acids. CDR1 LNHDA and CDR2 SQIVND come from the germline V gene (reference sequence). CDR3 sequence reads: CASRSLQGFEYGYTF. The CDR3 DNA reads TGTGCCAGTAGGAGCCTGCAGGGGTTCGAATATGGCTACACCTTC.

The chain carries TRBV2 and TRBJ2-3; 9 bases line up with TRBD2. V lost 3 bases and J lost 0; bases outside the gene matches: 10. CDR3 length: 18 residues. Germline CDR1 is SNHLY and CDR2 is FYNNEI. The CDR3 is CASSDPVGAGGSTDTQYF. The CDR3 DNA reads as TGTGCCAGCAGTGATCCGGTGGGTGCGGGAGGGAGCACAGATACGCAGTATTTT.

V usage is TRBV20-1 and J usage is TRBJ1-2; D gene uncertain. CDR3 size: 11 residues. The germline V and J ends were trimmed by 6 bases and 1 base, with 6 bases remaining between them. The germline V gene has CDR1 DFQATT and CDR2 SNEGSKA (reference sequence). This CDR3 reads CSAVFNYGYTF. CDR3 in DNA: TGCAGTGCCGTATTTAACTATGGCTACACCTTC.

V usage is TRBV27 and J usage is TRBJ2-3, with D perhaps TRBD2 (5 bases). The CDR3 is 15 residues long. V dropped 6 bases and J dropped 0 bases, with 13 bases sitting between them. The germline gives CDR1 MNHEY, CDR2 SMNVEV (reference sequence). The CDR3 nucleotides read TGTGCCAGCAGGTCAGGACTTTCCAGCACAGATACGCAGTATTTT. Protein sequence: CASRSGLSSTDTQYF.

This clonotype was counted a few times. The V gene is TRBV27, the J gene TRBJ2-7; no definite D call. This CDR3 has 15 residues. Germline V gene sequence: CDR1 MNHEY, CDR2 SMNVEV (reference sequence). V was trimmed by 0 bases and J by 6 bases, leaving 15 bases between them. Here the CDR3 reads CASSLSKFLGAEQYF. The CDR3 DNA follows: TGTGCCAGCAGTTTATCGAAGTTTTTGGGCGCCGAGCAGTACTTC.

J is TRBJ2-2 and V is TRBV6-1; D uncertain. V lost 8 bases and J 4 bases, leaving 14 bases between the germline ends. The CDR3 spans 14 residues. The germline CDR1 and CDR2 sequences are MNHNS and SASEGT. CDR3 in amino acids: CASWPGAGTGELFF. The DNA of the CDR3 is TGTGCCAGCTGGCCGGGCGCCGGCACCGGGGAGCTGTTTTTT.

V gene TRBV27 combines with J gene TRBJ2-5; no definite D call. Germline CDR1 reads MNHEY; CDR2 reads SMNVEV (reference sequence). Trimming removed 6 bases from V and 7 bases from J, with 21 bases in between. The CDR3 has 15 residues. The CDR3 nucleotides are TGTGCCAGCAGGCCGCTGGGCCCCCCGACGGTGACCCAGTACTTC. Residues: CASRPLGPPTVTQYF.

This chain joins TRBV7-2 and TRBJ2-1; D assignment may be TRBD1 or TRBD2 (6 bases each). V gave up 0 bases and J gave up 14 bases, with 26 bases separating them. Germline V CDR1 and CDR2: SGHTA, FQGNSA. There are 17 residues in the CDR3. The CDR3 coding sequence is TGTGCCAGCAGCTTAGCCCCGGGACTCAATGAGAGGGGGTGGAAGTTCTTC. Protein sequence: CASSLAPGLNERGWKFF.

The rearrangement joins TRBV27 to TRBJ2-3; 10 bases fit TRBD1. V shed 2 bases, J shed 2 bases, and the junction held 10 bases outside the gene matches. This CDR3 has 18 amino acids. Germline assignment: CDR1 MNHEY and CDR2 SMNVEV (reference sequence). CDR3 region: CASSLLRTGGGTTDTQYF. The DNA of the CDR3 is TGTGCCAGCAGTTTACTCCGGACAGGGGGAGGTACCACAGATACGCAGTATTTT.

This chain uses TRBV7-9 with TRBJ2-2, with 14 bases fitting TRBD2. The CDR3 loop spans 17 amino acids. Germline CDR1 SEHNR, CDR2 FQNEAQ (reference sequence). After removal of 6 bases from V and 6 bases from J, the junction contained 9 bases not matched to a gene. CDR3 bases: TGTGCCAGCAGGTCGGGACTAGCGGGAGAAGTCGCCGGGGAGCTGTTTTTT. Translating gives CASRSGLAGEVAGELFF.

The gene calls are TRBV27 and TRBJ2-1; D possibly corresponds to TRBD2 (5 bases). V was shortened by 6 bases and J by 0 bases, with 12 bases between the two germline ends. The CDR3 contains 15 residues. CDR1 is MNHEY, CDR2 SMNVEV, per germline (reference sequence). Here the CDR3 reads CASRAGTSSYNEQFF. The CDR3 DNA sequence: TGTGCCAGCAGGGCGGGCACCAGCTCCTACAATGAGCAGTTCTTC.

V is TRBV29-1 and J is TRBJ2-7, with TRBD2 as a possible D gene (5 bases). The ends were cut back, 6 bases at V and 0 bases at J, with 12 bases in the middle. The CDR3 length is 13 residues. Germline lookup yields CDR1 SQVTM and CDR2 ANQGSEA. CDR3 protein: CSVFSGSSYEQYF. The CDR3 DNA is TGCAGCGTCTTTTCGGGGTCCTCCTACGAGCAGTACTTC.

The chain links TRBV4-3 to TRBJ2-1; D is possibly TRBD2 (7 bases). Per germline, CDR1 LGHNA and CDR2 YSLEER. CDR3 length equals 16 residues. V lost 2 bases and J lost 8, with 19 bases in between. Here the CDR3 reads CASSQILAEGGDEQFF. CDR3 coding DNA: TGCGCCAGCAGCCAAATCCTAGCGGAAGGGGGGGATGAGCAGTTCTTC.

This clonotype was seen a single time. The gene calls are TRBV9 and TRBJ1-2, with D possibly TRBD1 on 5 matching bases. Germline CDR1 is SGDLS and CDR2 is YYNGEE. This CDR3 contains 13 residues. Between the trimmed V and J ends, which lost 1 base and 8 bases, there was a span of 12 bases. CDR3 in amino acids: CASSVRGSEGYTF. The CDR3 DNA follows: TGTGCCAGCAGCGTACGGGGCAGTGAGGGCTACACCTTC.

This chain uses TRBV19 with TRBJ2-7; 11 nucleotides match TRBD2. Germline-derived CDR1 and CDR2 are LNHDA and SQIVND (reference sequence). J was trimmed by 4 bases and V by 4 bases; bases with no gene match: 6. The length of the CDR3 is 15 residues. The CDR3 bases are TGTGCCAGTAGTACACTAGCGGGAGAATTGTACGAGCAGTACTTC. Protein sequence: CASSTLAGELYEQYF.

This clonotype appeared a single time. The CDR3 DNA reads as TGTGCCAGCAGCCCCCCCCCGGGGCCCGATGAAAAACTGTTTTTT. Encoded protein: CASSPPPGPDEKLFF. This chain uses TRBV7-9 with TRBJ1-4; perhaps TRBD1 as D (5 bases). V shed 5 bases and J shed 6 bases, with 16 bases lying between them. The CDR3 contains 15 residues. Germline-derived CDR1 and CDR2 are SEHNR and FQNEAQ (reference sequence).

The chain recombines TRBV30 with TRBJ2-2; D not certain. The CDR3 runs to 15 residues. The V and J ends lost 0 bases and 2 bases respectively, with 10 bases between them. Germline V CDR1 and CDR2: GTSNPN, SVGIG (reference sequence). This CDR3 reads CAWSVRVFNTGELFF. The CDR3 nucleotides read TGTGCCTGGAGTGTAAGGGTCTTCAACACCGGGGAGCTGTTTTTT.

V and J are TRBV5-1 and TRBJ2-7; tentatively, D is TRBD2 (6 bases). Germline V CDR1 and CDR2: SGHRS, YFSETQ. The CDR3 consists of 16 residues. V lost 0 bases and J lost 2, with 15 bases in between. The CDR3 sequence is CASSLEGSGGAYEQYF. In DNA, the CDR3 is TGCGCCAGCAGCTTGGAAGGTAGCGGCGGCGCCTACGAGCAGTACTTC. The whole variable domain, remainder taken from reference TRBV5-1 and TRBJ2-7, is KAGVTQTPRYLIKTRGQQVTLSCSPISGHRSVSWYQQTPGQGLQFLFEYFSETQRNKGNFPGRFSGRQFSNSRSEMNVSTLELGDSALYLCASSLEGSGGAYEQYFGPGTRLTVT.

CDR3 DNA: TGTGCCTGGAGAGGGGGATTCTCCTACGAGCAGTACTTC. As protein: CAWRGGFSYEQYF. This chain connects TRBV30 to TRBJ2-7; D possibly corresponds to TRBD1 (6 bases). This CDR3 has 13 amino acids. Trimming removed 3 bases at V and 0 bases at J, with 9 bases between. The germline V gene encodes CDR1 GTSNPN and CDR2 SVGIG (reference sequence).

This clonotype was seen only a few times. The chain employs TRBV20-1 and TRBJ1-4; D is unclear. The V end was cut by 6 bases, the J end by 0 bases, with 11 bases between. Germline CDR1 and CDR2: DFQATT and SNEGSKA (reference sequence). The CDR3 runs to 14 residues. The CDR3 region is CSARITSTNEKLFF. CDR3 nucleotide sequence: TGCAGTGCCCGAATCACCTCAACTAATGAAAAACTGTTTTTT.

The table lists this clonotype with a count of one. The V gene is TRBV2, the J gene TRBJ2-7; perhaps TRBD1 as D (7 bases). CDR3 length: 16 residues. The ends were cut back, 6 bases at V and 6 bases at J, with 24 bases in the middle. Germline V CDR1 and CDR2: SNHLY, FYNNEI. In nucleotides, the CDR3 is TGTGCCAGCAGGGCGGACAGGATGGGAGGAAAGGTCGAGCAGTACTTC. Translation: CASRADRMGGKVEQYF.

This clonotype was seen once. One end of the junction does not line up with germline, which may come from a read error. The chain carries TRBV5-6 and TRBJ1-2; 7 bases are a match to TRBD1. The germline V gene has CDR1 SGHDT and CDR2 YYEEEE. The length of the CDR3 is 14 residues. The CDR3 sequence: CASVQTGTGYGCTF. In DNA form, the CDR3 reads TGTGCCAGCGTGCAGACAGGGACCGGCTATGGCTGCACCTTC.

In its sample, this clonotype was seen a few times. V gene TRBV6-1 combines with J gene TRBJ1-5; no reliable D call. Germline values: CDR1 MNHNS, CDR2 SASEGT. V lost 5 bases and J lost 2, with 13 bases in between. CDR3 length equals 15 residues. The CDR3 here is CASSYDHSRNQPQHF. CDR3 in DNA: TGTGCCAGCAGTTACGATCACAGCCGCAATCAGCCCCAGCATTTT.

The chain couples TRBV19 to TRBJ2-1; the D gene could be TRBD1 or TRBD2 (5 bases each). The CDR3 is 13 residues long. CDR1 and CDR2 from the germline V gene are LNHDA and SQIVND (reference sequence). Deletions cut 6 bases from V and 1 base from J, with 7 bases between. The CDR3 DNA reads TGTGCCAGTAGGGGGGAGTCCTACAATGAGCAGTTCTTC. It is translated as CASRGESYNEQFF. Using reference TRBV19 and TRBJ2-1 for the parts outside the CDR3, the full variable domain is DGGITQSPKYLFRKEGQNVTLSCEQNLNHDAMYWYRQDPGQGLRLIYYSQIVNDFQKGDIAEGYSVSREKKESFPLTVTSAQKNPTAFYLCASRGESYNEQFFGPGTRLTVL.

The V and J genes are TRBV28 and TRBJ2-7; 11 bases agree with TRBD2. CDR3 size: 15 residues. CDR1 MDHEN and CDR2 SYDVKM come from the germline V gene. Trimming at V came to 6 bases and at J to 3 bases, leaving 7 bases not matched to a gene. CDR3 DNA sequence: TGTGCCAGCAGCCCCCCGACTAGCGGGAACTACGAGCAGTACTTC. Protein: CASSPPTSGNYEQYF.

This clonotype was counted once. V is TRBV28 and J is TRBJ1-2; tentatively, D is TRBD1 (6 bases). The CDR3 contains 17 residues. CDR1 MDHEN and CDR2 SYDVKM come from the germline V gene. Trimming took off 3 bases at V and 2 bases at J, with 19 bases between the two ends. The chain's CDR3 is CASSLGPAGDINYGYTF. CDR3 in DNA: TGTGCCAGCAGTTTGGGGCCAGCAGGGGACATCAACTATGGCTACACCTTC.